Listed below are T cell receptor beta chains from one sample, sequenced in a study of blood T cell repertoires in COVID-19. Sequenced by immunoSEQ multiplex PCR; TCRdb stores in-frame clones only, minus some. The table has under 350,000 clones, less than 90% seen once. Source material: peripheral blood. Receptors originate from a human donor in a cohort sampled during active COVID-19. The CDR3 runs from the conserved cysteine through the conserved F or W. The order of the fields is V gene, CDR3 length, CDR3 protein.

TRBV2	14	CASRGLETYNEQFF
TRBV6-2/TRBV6-3	14	CASSSTGQPYGYTF
TRBV5-1	14	CASSLGQGTWEQYF
TRBV7-3	12	CASSTIAGEQFF
TRBV28	14	CASIPGGGPREQFF
TRBV24-1	13	CATSAGKGVGYTF
TRBV29-1	15	CSVAEGTPSTGELFF
TRBV7-2	13	CASSRQGLGEQYF
TRBV30	15	CAWKLLRGLNTEAFF
TRBV7-6	13	CASSDRQGNTIYF
TRBV6-6	14	CASSQGLAGDEQYF
TRBV6-5	14	CASSYSRGGYEQYF
TRBV7-9	14	CASSPGTGDQPQHF
TRBV6-2/TRBV6-3	16	CASSSRQGEGNQPQHF
TRBV28	13	CASSRTGLSEQYF
TRBV19	16	CASSIGLLSSYNEQFF
TRBV4-3	16	CASSQSGFPGGYGYTF
TRBV10-3	13	CAISEPGRETQYF
TRBV12-3/TRBV12-4	12	CASARVVYEQYF
TRBV4-2	14	CASSRPAAYNEQFF
TRBV21-1	13	CASSKAPAYEQYF
TRBV6-5	14	CASRQGTNTGELFF
TRBV9	14	CASSVGRDSYEQYF
TRBV28	14	CASGPDTGSQKLFF
TRBV5-1	15	CASNRGTSGQETQYF
TRBV11-2	13	CASSSTGRYGYTF
TRBV3-1/TRBV3-2	15	CASSQVGRDPETQYF
TRBV4-3	14	CASSHQGWDTEAFF
TRBV20-1	14	CSASDSGTYNEQFF
TRBV18	13	CASSPRELGEQYF
TRBV6-5	15	CASKIGSGISYEQYF
TRBV11-2	12	CASSLSRGEAFF
TRBV15	16	CATSTGDRGLTDTQYF
TRBV28	14	CASRGAQSSYGYTF
TRBV19	13	CASSILMQETQYF
TRBV30	14	CAWSDPGSGNTIYF
TRBV2	15	CASRTQSSSYNEQFF
TRBV9	16	CASSVSGSFLTDTQYF
TRBV9	15	CASSVDGTSGSEQYF
TRBV2	15	CASSVTRTENYGYTF
TRBV6-1	12	CASSDRREGQYF
TRBV7-6	15	CASSPGREGYNEQFF
TRBV4-1	18	CASSQSHQLAGSPDTQYF
TRBV14	16	CASSQAGTSLPKGQYF
TRBV5-1	14	CASSALQGSHEQFF
TRBV2	17	CASSEGQLAGGQETQYF
TRBV9	17	CASSVTVSRGGQETQYF
TRBV30	14	CALDSGSGSEKLFF
TRBV12-5	18	CASGLGDRGRYYSYEQYF